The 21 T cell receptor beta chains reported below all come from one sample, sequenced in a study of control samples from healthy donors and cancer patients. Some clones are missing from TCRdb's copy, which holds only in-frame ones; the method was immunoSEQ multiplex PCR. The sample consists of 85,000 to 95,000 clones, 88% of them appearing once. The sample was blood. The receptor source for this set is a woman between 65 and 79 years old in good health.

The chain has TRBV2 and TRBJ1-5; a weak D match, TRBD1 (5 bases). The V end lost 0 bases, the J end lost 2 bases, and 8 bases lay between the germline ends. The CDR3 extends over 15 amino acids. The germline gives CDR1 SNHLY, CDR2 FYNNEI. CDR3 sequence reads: CASSEAQGGNQPQHF. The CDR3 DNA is TGTGCCAGCAGTGAAGCGCAAGGGGGCAATCAGCCCCAGCATTTT. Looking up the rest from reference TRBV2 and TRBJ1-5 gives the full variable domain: EPEVTQTPSHQVTQMGQEVILRCVPISNHLYFYWYRQILGQKVEFLVSFYNNEISEKSEIFDDQFSVERPDGSNFTLKIRSTKLEDSAMYFCASSEAQGGNQPQHFGDGTRLSIL.

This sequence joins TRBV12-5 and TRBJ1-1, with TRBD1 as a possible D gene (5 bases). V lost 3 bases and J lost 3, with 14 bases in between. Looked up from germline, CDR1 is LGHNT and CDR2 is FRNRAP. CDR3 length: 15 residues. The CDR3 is CASGFKQVVYTEAFF. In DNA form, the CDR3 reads TGTGCTAGTGGTTTTAAACAGGTAGTATACACTGAAGCTTTCTTT.

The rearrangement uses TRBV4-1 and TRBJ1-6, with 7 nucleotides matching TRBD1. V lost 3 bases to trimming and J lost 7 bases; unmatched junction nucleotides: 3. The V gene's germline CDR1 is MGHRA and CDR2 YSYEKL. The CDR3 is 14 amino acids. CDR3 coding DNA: TGCGCCAGCAGCCAGCCGGGACAGAATTCACCCCTCCACTTT. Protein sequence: CASSQPGQNSPLHF.

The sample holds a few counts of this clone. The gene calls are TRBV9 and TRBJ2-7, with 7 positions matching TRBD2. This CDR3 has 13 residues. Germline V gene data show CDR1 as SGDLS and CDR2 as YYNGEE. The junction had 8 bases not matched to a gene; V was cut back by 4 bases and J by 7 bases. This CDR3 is CASSREPAGEQYF. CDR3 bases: TGTGCCAGCAGCCGCGAACCAGCGGGAGAGCAGTACTTC.

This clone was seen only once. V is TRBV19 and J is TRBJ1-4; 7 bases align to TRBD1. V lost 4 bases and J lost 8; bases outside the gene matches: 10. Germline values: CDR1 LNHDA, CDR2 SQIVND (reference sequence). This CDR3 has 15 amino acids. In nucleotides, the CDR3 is TGTGCCAGTAGTACCCTTACAGGGGCGAGAGAAAAACTGTTTTTT. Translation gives CASSTLTGAREKLFF.

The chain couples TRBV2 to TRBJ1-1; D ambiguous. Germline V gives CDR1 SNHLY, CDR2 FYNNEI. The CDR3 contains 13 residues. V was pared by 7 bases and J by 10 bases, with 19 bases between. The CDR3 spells CASTLGGPYSAFF. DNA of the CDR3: TGTGCCAGCACCCTAGGTGGTCCGTATTCAGCTTTCTTT.

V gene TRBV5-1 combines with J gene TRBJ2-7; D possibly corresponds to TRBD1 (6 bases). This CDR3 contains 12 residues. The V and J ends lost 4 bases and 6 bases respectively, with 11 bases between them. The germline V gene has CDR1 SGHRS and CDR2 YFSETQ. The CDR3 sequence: CASSDTGTEQYF. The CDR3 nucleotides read TGCGCCAGCAGCGATACAGGGACCGAGCAGTACTTC.

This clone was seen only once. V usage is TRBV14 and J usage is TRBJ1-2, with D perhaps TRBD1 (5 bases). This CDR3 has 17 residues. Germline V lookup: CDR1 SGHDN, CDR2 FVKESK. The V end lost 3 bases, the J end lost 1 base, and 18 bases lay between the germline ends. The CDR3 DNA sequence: TGTGCCAGCAGCCATGACGGGACGGGCGTTTTTAACTATGGCTACACCTTC. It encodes CASSHDGTGVFNYGYTF.

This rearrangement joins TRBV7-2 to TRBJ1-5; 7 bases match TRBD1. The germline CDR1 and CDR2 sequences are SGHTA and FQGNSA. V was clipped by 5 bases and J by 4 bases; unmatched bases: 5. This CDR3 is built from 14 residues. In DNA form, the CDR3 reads TGTGCCAGCAGCCTCCGACAGGGAAATCAGCCCCAGCATTTT. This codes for CASSLRQGNQPQHF.

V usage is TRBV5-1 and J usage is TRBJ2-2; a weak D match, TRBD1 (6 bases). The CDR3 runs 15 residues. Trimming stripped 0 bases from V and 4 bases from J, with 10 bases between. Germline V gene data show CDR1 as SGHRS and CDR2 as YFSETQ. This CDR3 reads CASSLGGPGTGELFF. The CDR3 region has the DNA TGCGCCAGCAGCTTGGGGGGGCCGGGCACCGGGGAGCTGTTTTTT. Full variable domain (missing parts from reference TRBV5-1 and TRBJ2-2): KAGVTQTPRYLIKTRGQQVTLSCSPISGHRSVSWYQQTPGQGLQFLFEYFSETQRNKGNFPGRFSGRQFSNSRSEMNVSTLELGDSALYLCASSLGGPGTGELFFGEGSRLTVL.

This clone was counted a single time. For the CDR3, the DNA is TGTGCCAGCAGCTTAGGCGTTGGTAGATCTTCTACCGAGCAGTACTTC. It translates to CASSLGVGRSSTEQYF. The V call is TRBV7-2, the J call TRBJ2-7, with unresolved D. In germline, CDR1 is SGHTA, CDR2 FQGNSA. This CDR3 is built from 16 residues. The V end lost 1 base, the J end lost 6 bases, and 19 bases lay between the germline ends. The variable domain in full, with the rest retrieved from reference TRBV7-2 and TRBJ2-7, is GAGVSQSPSNKVTEKGKDVELRCDPISGHTALYWYRQSLGQGLEFLIYFQGNSAPDKSGLPSDRFSAERTGGSVSTLTIQRTQQEDSAVYLCASSLGVGRSSTEQYFGPGTRLTVT.

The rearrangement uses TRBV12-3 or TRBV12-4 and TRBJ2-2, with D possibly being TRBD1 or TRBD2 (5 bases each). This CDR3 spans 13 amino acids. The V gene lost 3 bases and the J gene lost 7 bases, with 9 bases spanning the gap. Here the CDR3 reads CASSFEGNGELFF. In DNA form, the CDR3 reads TGTGCCAGCAGTTTTGAGGGGAACGGGGAGCTGTTTTTT.

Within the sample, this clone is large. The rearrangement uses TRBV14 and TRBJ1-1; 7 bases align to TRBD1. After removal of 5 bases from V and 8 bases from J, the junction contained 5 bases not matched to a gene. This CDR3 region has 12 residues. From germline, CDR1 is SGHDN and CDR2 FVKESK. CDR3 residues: CASSLDRREAFF. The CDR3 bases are TGTGCCAGCAGCTTGGACAGGAGGGAAGCTTTCTTT.

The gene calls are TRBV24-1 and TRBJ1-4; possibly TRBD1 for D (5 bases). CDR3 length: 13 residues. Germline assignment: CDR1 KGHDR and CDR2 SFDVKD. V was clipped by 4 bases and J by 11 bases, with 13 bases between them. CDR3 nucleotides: TGTGCCACCAGTGACGAACGAGGGGACAAACTGTTTTTT. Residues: CATSDERGDKLFF.

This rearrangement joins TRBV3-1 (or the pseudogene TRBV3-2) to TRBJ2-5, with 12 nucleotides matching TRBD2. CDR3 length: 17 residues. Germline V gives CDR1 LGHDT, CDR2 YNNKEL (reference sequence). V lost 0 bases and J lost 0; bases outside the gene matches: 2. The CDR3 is CASSQEGTSGYQETQYF. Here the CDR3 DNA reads TGTGCCAGCAGCCAAGAAGGGACTAGCGGGTACCAAGAGACCCAGTACTTC.

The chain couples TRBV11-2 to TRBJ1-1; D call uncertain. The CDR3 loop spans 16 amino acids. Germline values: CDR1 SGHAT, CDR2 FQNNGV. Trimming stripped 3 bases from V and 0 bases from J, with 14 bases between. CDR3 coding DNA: TGTGCCAGCAGCTTTTCCCGGCTCGTAATGAACACTGAAGCTTTCTTT. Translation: CASSFSRLVMNTEAFF.

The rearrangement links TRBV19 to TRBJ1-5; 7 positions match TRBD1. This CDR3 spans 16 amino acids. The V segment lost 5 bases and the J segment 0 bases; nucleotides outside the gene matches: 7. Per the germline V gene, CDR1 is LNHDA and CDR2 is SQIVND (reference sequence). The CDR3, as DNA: TGTGCCAGTAGTCCAAGACAGGGCAATAGCAATCAGCCCCAGCATTTT. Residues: CASSPRQGNSNQPQHF.

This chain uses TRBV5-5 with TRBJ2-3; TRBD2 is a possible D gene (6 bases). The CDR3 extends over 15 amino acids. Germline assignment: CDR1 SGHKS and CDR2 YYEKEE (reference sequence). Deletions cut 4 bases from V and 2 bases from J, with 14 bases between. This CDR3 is CASSLTGLYTDTQYF. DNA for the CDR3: TGTGCCAGCAGCCTGACGGGACTTTACACAGATACGCAGTATTTT.

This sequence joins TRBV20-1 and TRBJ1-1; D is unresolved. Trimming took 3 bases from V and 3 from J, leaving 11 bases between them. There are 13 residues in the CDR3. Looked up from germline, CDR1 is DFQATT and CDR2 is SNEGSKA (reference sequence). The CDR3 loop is CSASRVADTEAFF. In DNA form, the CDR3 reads TGCAGTGCTAGTAGGGTTGCGGACACTGAAGCTTTCTTT.

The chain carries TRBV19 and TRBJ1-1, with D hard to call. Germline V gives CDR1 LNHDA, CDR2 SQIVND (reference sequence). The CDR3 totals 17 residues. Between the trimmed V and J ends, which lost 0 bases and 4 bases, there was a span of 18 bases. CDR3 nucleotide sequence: TGTGCCAGTAGTATAGATGCCACCCGGTCCAGCAGCACTGAAGCTTTCTTT. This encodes CASSIDATRSSSTEAFF.

This chain's CDR3 is CASSLRGDTEAFF. The CDR3 nucleotides are TGTGCCAGCAGCTTACGGGGAGACACTGAAGCTTTCTTT. This chain joins TRBV7-9 and TRBJ1-1; D not certain. The CDR3 loop spans 13 amino acids. Per the germline V gene, CDR1 is SEHNR and CDR2 is FQNEAQ (reference sequence). Trimming took off 2 bases at V and 3 bases at J, with 7 bases between the two ends.